Each of the 5 T cell receptor beta chains below was sequenced from the same sample in a study of vaccination and CD4 T cells after COVID-19. For these TCRs, the target antigens are not known. CD4+ T cells that had been cultured provided DNA sequenced with the Oncomine TCR Beta short-read assay. TCRdb used MiXCR to reprocess the PCR reads, holding one entry per CDR3 protein. The sample shows some 11,000 distinct CDR3 sequences, around 40% of them seen only once. Treatment here: approximately 10-day PBMC culture with coronavirus spike peptide pools or control peptides (ViraFEST assay). The sequenced material came from cultured CD4+ T cells from blood. These TCRs come from a human donor with COVID-19.

This clonotype was picked up a small number of times. The V and J genes are TRBV6-1 and TRBJ1-5; 10 bases map to TRBD1. Germline lookup yields CDR1 MNHNS and CDR2 SASEGT. CDR3 length: 14 amino acids. The J segment lost 3 bases and the V segment lost 7 bases, leaving 3 bases of the junction unmatched. CDR3 DNA: TGTGCCAGCACCGGGACAGGGGTCAATCAGCCCCAGCATTTT. It encodes CASTGTGVNQPQHF.

Turning to this clonotype: Mismatch with germline at one junction end may stem from a read error. The CDR3 DNA reads TGTGTCAGCAGCCGAGGACGAGTTAATGAAAAACTGTTTTTT. The encoded protein is CVSSRGRVNEKLFF. This chain connects TRBV5-8 to TRBJ1-4; D uncertain. The germline V gene encodes CDR1 SGHTS and CDR2 YDEGEE. CDR3 size: 14 residues.

This chain uses TRBV2 with TRBJ2-3; the D call may be TRBD1 or TRBD2 (5 bases each). The germline V and J ends were trimmed by 6 bases and 0 bases, with 7 bases remaining between them. Looked up from germline, CDR1 is SNHLY and CDR2 is FYNNEI. CDR3 length: 13 residues. In nucleotides, the CDR3 is TGTGCCAGCAGGGGGGACAGCACAGATACGCAGTATTTT. Translated, it gives CASRGDSTDTQYF.

The V call is TRBV14, the J call TRBJ1-6; the D gene is possibly TRBD1 (6 bases). This CDR3 contains 15 residues. Germline-derived CDR1 and CDR2 are SGHDN and FVKESK. Trimming cost V 2 bases and J 6 bases, with 11 bases left between them. The DNA of the CDR3 is TGTGCCAGCAGCCAAACCCAGGGGCTTAATTCACCCCTCCACTTT. Its protein product is CASSQTQGLNSPLHF.

The rearrangement links TRBV7-3 to TRBJ1-2, with a tentative D call TRBD1 (5 bases). CDR3 length equals 15 residues. Trimming stripped 4 bases from V and 1 base from J, with 13 bases between. CDR1 SGHTA and CDR2 FQGTGA come from the germline V gene. In DNA form, the CDR3 reads TGTGCCAGCAGCTCCGAGGGGCCGCGTAACTATGGCTACACCTTC. Its translation is CASSSEGPRNYGYTF.